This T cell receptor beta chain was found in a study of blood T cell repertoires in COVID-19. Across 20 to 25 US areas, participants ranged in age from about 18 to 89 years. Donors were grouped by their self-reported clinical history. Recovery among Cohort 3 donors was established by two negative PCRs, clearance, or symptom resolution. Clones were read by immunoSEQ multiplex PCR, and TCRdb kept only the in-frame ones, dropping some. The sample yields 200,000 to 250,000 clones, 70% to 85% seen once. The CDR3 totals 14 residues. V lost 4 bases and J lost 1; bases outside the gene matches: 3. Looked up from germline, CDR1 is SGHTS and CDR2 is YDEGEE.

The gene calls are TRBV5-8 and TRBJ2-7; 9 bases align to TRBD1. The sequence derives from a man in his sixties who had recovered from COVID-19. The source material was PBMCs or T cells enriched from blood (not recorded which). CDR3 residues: CASSRGQGSYEQYF. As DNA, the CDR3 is TGTGCCAGCAGCAGGGGACAGGGTTCCTACGAGCAGTACTTC.